Listed below are T cell receptor beta chains from one sample, sequenced in a study of Graves' ophthalmopathy and Graves' hyperthyroidism. TCRdb analysed the multiplex PCR reads with MiXCR anew, one entry per CDR3 protein. The sample records 400,000 or so distinct CDR3 sequences, about 18% being singletons. Sequenced input: peripheral blood. Every receptor here comes from an adult woman with stable Graves' hyperthyroidism. The CDR3 runs from the conserved cysteine through the conserved F or W. Fields, in order: D gene, V gene, J gene, CDR3 length, clone size, CDR3 DNA, CDR3 protein. The D gene is left open where the match is weak. Rows may omit the clone size; those that give it use once, few, many or a size class.

d_call: TRBD1; v_call: TRBV7-9; j_call: TRBJ2-5; cdr3_length: 16; clone_size: NA; cdr3_nt: TGTGCCAGCAGCCTCCACGACAGGGGGCGTGGAGAGACCCAGTACTTC; cdr3_aa: CASSLHDRGRGETQYF
d_call: NA; v_call: TRBV2; j_call: TRBJ1-6; cdr3_length: 13; clone_size: many; cdr3_nt: TGTGCCAGCAGTGAGAGGGTTGGCTCACCCCTCCACTTT; cdr3_aa: CASSERVGSPLHF
d_call: NA; v_call: TRBV24-1; j_call: TRBJ1-5; cdr3_length: 13; clone_size: many; cdr3_nt: TGTGCCACCAGTTCTACAGGGTTTCAGCCCCAGCATTTT; cdr3_aa: CATSSTGFQPQHF
d_call: TRBD2; v_call: TRBV5-5; j_call: TRBJ2-1; cdr3_length: 15; clone_size: few; cdr3_nt: TGTGCCAGCAGCAAGCCGGGACTATCCTACAATGAGCAGTTCTTC; cdr3_aa: CASSKPGLSYNEQFF
d_call: TRBD1; v_call: TRBV5-1; j_call: TRBJ1-1; cdr3_length: 21; clone_size: many; cdr3_nt: TGCGCCAGCAGCTTGGCGTCAGGGGGCACACAAAACCTAAACACGAACACTGAAGCTTTCTTT; cdr3_aa: CASSLASGGTQNLNTNTEAFF
d_call: NA; v_call: TRBV27; j_call: TRBJ2-7; cdr3_length: 14; clone_size: many; cdr3_nt: TGTGCCAGCAGTTTGTCGGGACTGGCCTACGAGCAGTACTTC; cdr3_aa: CASSLSGLAYEQYF
d_call: NA; v_call: TRBV6-1; j_call: TRBJ2-2; cdr3_length: 13; clone_size: many; cdr3_nt: TGTGCCAGCAAAGGACAGCTCACCGGGGAGCTGTTTTTT; cdr3_aa: CASKGQLTGELFF
d_call: NA; v_call: TRBV28; j_call: TRBJ2-7; cdr3_length: 16; clone_size: many; cdr3_nt: TGTGCCAGCAGTTTTCTACCGGACGAGCTGACCTACGAGCAGTACTTC; cdr3_aa: CASSFLPDELTYEQYF
d_call: NA; v_call: TRBV6-1; j_call: TRBJ1-1; cdr3_length: 11; clone_size: NA; cdr3_nt: TGTGCCACCGCTCGGGACACTGAAGCTTTCTTT; cdr3_aa: CATARDTEAFF
d_call: TRBD2; v_call: TRBV7-9; j_call: TRBJ2-7; cdr3_length: 15; clone_size: many; cdr3_nt: TGTGCCAGCAGCTTTACGGGAGGGATTACTTACGAGCAGTACTTC; cdr3_aa: CASSFTGGITYEQYF
d_call: TRBD1; v_call: TRBV12-3/TRBV12-4; j_call: TRBJ2-4; cdr3_length: 15; clone_size: many; cdr3_nt: TGTGCCAGCAGTTTCGACAGGGGGCTTTTAAACATTCAGTACTTC; cdr3_aa: CASSFDRGLLNIQYF
d_call: TRBD2; v_call: TRBV20-1; j_call: TRBJ2-7; cdr3_length: 19; clone_size: many; cdr3_nt: TGCAGTGCTAGAGATTTGCAGGGGCGGAGCGGGAGGGCTTCCTACGAGCAGTACTTC; cdr3_aa: CSARDLQGRSGRASYEQYF
d_call: NA; v_call: TRBV6-5; j_call: TRBJ2-4; cdr3_length: 16; clone_size: many; cdr3_nt: TGTGCCAGCAGTTACTCGGTCGGACAAGCCAAAAACATTCAGTACTTC; cdr3_aa: CASSYSVGQAKNIQYF
d_call: NA; v_call: TRBV2; j_call: TRBJ2-7; cdr3_length: 15; clone_size: many; cdr3_nt: TGTGCCAGCCAGCAATACCAGGGGGGGACTTACGAGCAGTACTTC; cdr3_aa: CASQQYQGGTYEQYF
d_call: TRBD1; v_call: TRBV4-1; j_call: TRBJ2-7; cdr3_length: 16; clone_size: many; cdr3_nt: TGCGCCAGCAGCCAAGCGGAGGACAGGGCGGTTTACGAGCAGTACTTC; cdr3_aa: CASSQAEDRAVYEQYF
d_call: TRBD1; v_call: TRBV12-3/TRBV12-4; j_call: TRBJ1-5; cdr3_length: 15; clone_size: NA; cdr3_nt: TGTGCCAGCAGCCCGAAGGACAGGGGAGGTCAGCCCCAGCATTTT; cdr3_aa: CASSPKDRGGQPQHF
d_call: TRBD1; v_call: TRBV20-1; j_call: TRBJ2-7; cdr3_length: 11; clone_size: many; cdr3_nt: TGCAGTGCTATCACAGGGGGCGAGCAGTACTTC; cdr3_aa: CSAITGGEQYF
d_call: NA; v_call: TRBV2; j_call: TRBJ2-7; cdr3_length: 12; clone_size: many; cdr3_nt: TGTGCCAGCAGTGTATTCGGGACTGACCCGTACTTC; cdr3_aa: CASSVFGTDPYF
d_call: NA; v_call: TRBV9; j_call: TRBJ1-2; cdr3_length: 12; clone_size: NA; cdr3_nt: TGTGCCAGCAGCGACCCCCCTGGGGGCTACACCTTC; cdr3_aa: CASSDPPGGYTF
d_call: NA; v_call: TRBV6-1; j_call: TRBJ2-7; cdr3_length: 14; clone_size: many; cdr3_nt: TGTGCCAGCAGTGAATCAAGGCTTCTCTACGAGCAGTACTTC; cdr3_aa: CASSESRLLYEQYF
d_call: NA; v_call: TRBV18; j_call: TRBJ2-5; cdr3_length: 14; clone_size: many; cdr3_nt: TGTGCCAGCTCACCATCCCCGGCCCAAGAGACCCAGTACTTC; cdr3_aa: CASSPSPAQETQYF
d_call: NA; v_call: TRBV12-3/TRBV12-4; j_call: TRBJ2-2; cdr3_length: 12; clone_size: many; cdr3_nt: TGTGCCAGCACCGACGACACCGGGGAGCTGTTTTTT; cdr3_aa: CASTDDTGELFF
d_call: NA; v_call: TRBV12-3/TRBV12-4; j_call: TRBJ1-5; cdr3_length: 14; clone_size: NA; cdr3_nt: TGTGCCAGCAGTCTCAGACCTTCCAGGGCGCCCCAGCATTTT; cdr3_aa: CASSLRPSRAPQHF
d_call: NA; v_call: TRBV11-2; j_call: TRBJ2-7; cdr3_length: 14; clone_size: many; cdr3_nt: TGTGCCAGCAGCACGTTGGCCGGGTCCTACGAGCAGTACTTC; cdr3_aa: CASSTLAGSYEQYF
d_call: TRBD1; v_call: TRBV12-3/TRBV12-4; j_call: TRBJ1-5; cdr3_length: 14; clone_size: many; cdr3_nt: TGTGCCAGCAGTCGTCAGGGGGGCCCTGGGCCCCAGCATTTT; cdr3_aa: CASSRQGGPGPQHF
d_call: NA; v_call: TRBV20-1; j_call: TRBJ1-5; cdr3_length: 13; clone_size: many; cdr3_nt: TGCAGTGCTAGAGAGAGTCCGGGCGAGCCCCAGCATTTT; cdr3_aa: CSARESPGEPQHF
d_call: NA; v_call: TRBV20-1; j_call: TRBJ2-5; cdr3_length: 13; clone_size: many; cdr3_nt: TGCAGTGCTAGAGATCAGGAAAAAGAGACCCAGTACTTC; cdr3_aa: CSARDQEKETQYF
d_call: NA; v_call: TRBV20-1; j_call: TRBJ1-6; cdr3_length: 13; clone_size: NA; cdr3_nt: TGCAGTGCTCAGGGGATCTCAAACGCACCCCTCCACTTT; cdr3_aa: CSAQGISNAPLHF
d_call: NA; v_call: TRBV12-3/TRBV12-4; j_call: TRBJ1-2; cdr3_length: 13; clone_size: many; cdr3_nt: TGTGCCAGCAGTCTGGCAGCGAACTATGGCTACACCTTC; cdr3_aa: CASSLAANYGYTF
d_call: TRBD1; v_call: TRBV6-1; j_call: TRBJ2-7; cdr3_length: 14; clone_size: many; cdr3_nt: TGTGCCAGCAGTGGAGACAGGGGCAACTACGAGCAGTACTTC; cdr3_aa: CASSGDRGNYEQYF
d_call: NA; v_call: TRBV20-1; j_call: TRBJ1-5; cdr3_length: 15; clone_size: many; cdr3_nt: TGCAGTGCTAGCGACCCGGGGTATAGCAATCAGCCCCAGCATTTT; cdr3_aa: CSASDPGYSNQPQHF
d_call: NA; v_call: TRBV6-5; j_call: TRBJ2-7; cdr3_length: 15; clone_size: many; cdr3_nt: TGTGCCAGCAGTTACTCGACTCAGGCGGGCTACGAGCAGTACTTC; cdr3_aa: CASSYSTQAGYEQYF
d_call: NA; v_call: TRBV28; j_call: TRBJ1-6; cdr3_length: 15; clone_size: many; cdr3_nt: TGTGCCAGCAGTATGACTTTTTTGCGAAATTCACCCCTCCACTTT; cdr3_aa: CASSMTFLRNSPLHF
d_call: TRBD1; v_call: TRBV28; j_call: TRBJ2-5; cdr3_length: 14; clone_size: many; cdr3_nt: TGTGCCAGCACCGGGACAGGGGGAGCAGGGACCCAGTACTTC; cdr3_aa: CASTGTGGAGTQYF
d_call: TRBD2; v_call: TRBV30; j_call: TRBJ2-5; cdr3_length: 13; clone_size: few; cdr3_nt: TGTGCCTGGAGATTAGCGGGAGGAGAGACCCAGTACTTC; cdr3_aa: CAWRLAGGETQYF
d_call: NA; v_call: TRBV3-1; j_call: TRBJ2-4; cdr3_length: 15; clone_size: NA; cdr3_nt: TGTGCCAGCAGCCATGGAGGGACAGCCAAAAACATTCAGTACTTC; cdr3_aa: CASSHGGTAKNIQYF
d_call: NA; v_call: TRBV25-1; j_call: TRBJ2-7; cdr3_length: 11; clone_size: many; cdr3_nt: TGTGCCAGCAGCACCACCTACGAGCAGTACTTC; cdr3_aa: CASSTTYEQYF
d_call: NA; v_call: TRBV7-9; j_call: TRBJ2-5; cdr3_length: 13; clone_size: many; cdr3_nt: TGTGCCAGCAGCTCCTTTCTCCAAGAGACCCAGTACTTC; cdr3_aa: CASSSFLQETQYF
d_call: NA; v_call: TRBV24-1; j_call: TRBJ2-5; cdr3_length: 12; clone_size: many; cdr3_nt: TGTGCCACCAGTGATTTTGAAGAGACCCAGTACTTC; cdr3_aa: CATSDFEETQYF
d_call: TRBD2; v_call: TRBV7-2; j_call: TRBJ2-7; cdr3_length: 14; clone_size: NA; cdr3_nt: TGTGCCAGCAGCTTACTAGCGGGAGTCCCCGAGCAGTACTTC; cdr3_aa: CASSLLAGVPEQYF
d_call: TRBD1; v_call: TRBV6-1; j_call: TRBJ2-7; cdr3_length: 14; clone_size: many; cdr3_nt: TGTGCCAGCACAGGACAGGGGGGCTCCTACGAGCAGTACTTC; cdr3_aa: CASTGQGGSYEQYF
d_call: NA; v_call: TRBV6-1; j_call: TRBJ2-7; cdr3_length: 15; clone_size: NA; cdr3_nt: TGTGCCAGGGCCCGGGTTCAGGGGAAGCCCTACGAGCAGTACTTC; cdr3_aa: CARARVQGKPYEQYF